This TCR beta chain was retrieved from a study of shared clonotypes between healthy human individuals. The unsorted PBMC replicate PCRs were performed with about 290 ng DNA, roughly 30,000 T cell genomes. Clones were read by immunoSEQ multiplex PCR, and TCRdb kept only the in-frame ones, dropping some. Here the sample spans 530,000 or so clones, 60% to 80% being singletons. Genomic DNA, for the unsorted samples, came from about 90 million PBMCs. This CDR3 region has 15 residues. Germline V gives CDR1 SGHNT, CDR2 YYREEE (reference sequence). Germline trimming cut 4 bases from V and 4 bases from J; bases unmatched to any gene: 8.

The sample comprised PBMCs. The chain employs TRBV5-4 and TRBJ1-2; TRBD1 matches at 9 bases. The TCR comes from a woman aged 40 to 50 in good health. Some clones in this sample may be carry-over from other donors' samples. CDR3 in amino acids: CASSHRDRDSYGYTF. The CDR3 DNA sequence: TGTGCCAGCAGCCACCGGGACAGGGACAGCTATGGCTACACCTTC.